A selection of T cell receptor beta chains follows, all from one sample in a study of early T cells in non-severe SARS-CoV-2 infection. TCRdb re-derived calls from the 5' RACE reads in MiXCR, one entry per CDR3 protein. The table records nearly 45,000 distinct CDR3 sequences, approximately 10% of them present only once. Input material: whole blood. These receptors were collected from an adult who was a healthcare worker with PCR-confirmed SARS-CoV-2 infection or an uninfected control (not recorded which). Both conserved end residues are part of each CDR3. D genes are given only for firm matches. Clone size is given for some rows only: seen once, a few or many times, or a class if the clone is expanded.

clone_size,d_call,v_call,j_call,cdr3_nt,cdr3_aa
.,.,TRBV7-2,TRBJ1-1,TGTGCCAGCAGCTTAGCTGCAGGGCGGAACACTGAAGCTTTCTTT,CASSLAAGRNTEAFF
.,TRBD1,TRBV6-5,TRBJ2-5,TGTGCCAGCAGTTACTCAGGGACAGGGGTAGAGACCCAGTACTTC,CASSYSGTGVETQYF
.,.,TRBV13,TRBJ2-6,TGTGCCAGCAGCTTAAACGTCCTGACTTTC,CASSLNVLTF
.,TRBD1,TRBV5-1,TRBJ2-7,TGCGCCAGCAGCTTGGCCTTCAGGGGACAGGCTTCCTACGAGCAGTACTTC,CASSLAFRGQASYEQYF
few,TRBD1,TRBV20-1,TRBJ2-7,TGCCCCCCCCGACAGGGCTACGAGCAGTACTTC,CPPRQGYEQYF
.,.,TRBV5-4,TRBJ1-1,TGTGCCAGCAGCTTGGTACTGACTCAGGTGGGGACTGAAGCTTTCTTT,CASSLVLTQVGTEAFF
many,.,TRBV5-1,TRBJ2-7,TGCGCCAGCAGCTTGGCGCGAGACGGCTGGGAGCAGTACTTC,CASSLARDGWEQYF
.,TRBD2,TRBV7-2,TRBJ2-7,TGTGCCAGCAGCGGGCGTGGGGGGGACGAGCAGTACTTC,CASSGRGGDEQYF
many,.,TRBV20-1,TRBJ2-7,TGCAGTGCTAGGGGGGCAGCGCGTGGCGGTTGGTCCTACGAGCAGTACTTC,CSARGAARGGWSYEQYF
.,.,TRBV4-3,TRBJ1-6,TGCGCCAGCAGCCAACGGTATGGTCCGGGGCTAAACGAACCCCTCCACTTT,CASSQRYGPGLNEPLHF
.,.,TRBV6-4,TRBJ1-1,TGTGCCAGCAGTGACCCCAGTTTCAGGGTTTCGTTCTGTGACACTGAAGCTTTCTTT,CASSDPSFRVSFCDTEAFF
few,.,TRBV4-1,TRBJ1-1,TGCGCCAGCAGCCAAGGGTCTCGCCGAACGGCAGCTTTCTTT,CASSQGSRRTAAFF
few,.,TRBV7-9,TRBJ1-2,TGTGCCAGCAGCCCCCCGACCCAAACGGTCTACGGCTACACCTTC,CASSPPTQTVYGYTF
.,.,TRBV10-3,TRBJ2-2,TGTGCCACTCAAGGGACGGAGAACACCGGGGAGCTGTTTTTT,CATQGTENTGELFF